The sample holds one count of the clone carrying this T cell receptor beta chain. Its cognate antigen is unknown. CDR3 length: 15 residues. Trimming cost V 0 bases and J 2 bases, with 10 bases left between them. CDR1 is MRHNA, CDR2 SNTAGT, per germline. This specimen belongs to a study of shared clonotypes between healthy human individuals. Terminally differentiated effector memory CD45RA+ cells were left out of the naive CD8 fraction, which was CD45RO-negative and positively selected for CCR7. Study-wide points: Depth of sequencing was expected to influence donor clonotype sharing.

Sequencing was performed with immunoSEQ multiplex PCR; in TCRdb, only in-frame clones are kept and a portion is missing. The profile shows about 1,900,000 clones, approximately 94% of them singletons. The rearrangement joins TRBV6-4 to TRBJ2-5, with D hard to call. The sequence came from a young man in good health. The sequencing input was naive CD8+ T cells sorted from blood. This chain's CDR3 is CASSDSSLTQETQYF. In DNA, the CDR3 is TGTGCCAGCAGTGACTCGAGTCTAACGCAAGAGACCCAGTACTTC.